The rows below give T cell receptor beta chains drawn from one sample of a study of long-term antiretroviral therapy in people with HIV. TCRdb's copy holds only in-frame clones and misses some; the assay was immunoSEQ multiplex PCR. The sample lists fewer than 30,000 clones; about 82% were seen once. Material: unsorted PBMCs, obtained 3 years after starting antiretroviral therapy. The receptor set was obtained from a man aged 40-50 years with HIV. Each CDR3 is given with its conserved first and last residue. A D gene is named only where the DNA matches it firmly. Clone size appears in some rows only: once, few, many, or a class for an expanded clone.

D: TRBD1; J: TRBJ2-7; size: NA; V: TRBV18; DNA: TGTGCCAGCTCGTATAACCGGGACAGGGGAAGCTACGAGCAGTACTTC; CDR3: CASSYNRDRGSYEQYF
D: TRBD2; J: TRBJ2-3; size: NA; V: TRBV7-9; DNA: TGTGCCAGCCTAGCGGGGGCCGGCACAGATACGCAGTATTTT; CDR3: CASLAGAGTDTQYF
D: TRBD1; J: TRBJ2-2; size: once; V: TRBV27; DNA: TGTGCCAGCAGGGGGACAGGGGCCACCCCCTACACCGGGGAGCTGTTTTTT; CDR3: CASRGTGATPYTGELFF
D: NA; J: TRBJ2-7; size: NA; V: TRBV7-2; DNA: TGTGCCAGCACAGCCGCCTACGAGCAGTACTTC; CDR3: CASTAAYEQYF
D: TRBD1; J: TRBJ1-5; size: NA; V: TRBV19; DNA: TGTGCCACTCCAAACCGACAGGGGGATTTTGGCAATCAGCCCCAGCATTTT; CDR3: CATPNRQGDFGNQPQHF
D: TRBD2; J: TRBJ2-7; size: few; V: TRBV7-8; DNA: TGTGCCAGCAGCCTAGGGACTAGCGGAGGGCTCTACGAGCAGTACTTC; CDR3: CASSLGTSGGLYEQYF
D: NA; J: TRBJ2-7; size: NA; V: TRBV6-1; DNA: TGTGCCAGCAGTCTCTACGAGCAGTACTTC; CDR3: CASSLYEQYF
D: TRBD1; J: TRBJ2-2; size: NA; V: TRBV14; DNA: TGTGCCAGCAGCCCCCGGTTGAGGACAGGATTGAACACCGGGGAGCTGTTTTTT; CDR3: CASSPRLRTGLNTGELFF
D: NA; J: TRBJ2-7; size: NA; V: TRBV21-1; DNA: TGTGCCGCCTCGAAAGGGTCCTACGAGCAGTACTTC; CDR3: CAASKGSYEQYF
D: NA; J: TRBJ1-5; size: few; V: TRBV6-1; DNA: TGTGCCAGCAGTGGGGGCGGTTTCAATCAGCCCCAGCATTTT; CDR3: CASSGGGFNQPQHF
D: NA; J: TRBJ2-1; size: once; V: TRBV27; DNA: TGTGCCAGCAGTCCCGCCCGGGTATCCCCCTACAATGAGCAGTTCTTC; CDR3: CASSPARVSPYNEQFF
D: TRBD1; J: TRBJ1-1; size: NA; V: TRBV19; DNA: TGTGCCAGTAGCACCACAGGGGTTAACACTGAAGCTTTCTTT; CDR3: CASSTTGVNTEAFF
D: TRBD1; J: TRBJ1-2; size: NA; V: TRBV5-1; DNA: TGCGCCAGCAGCTTGGCGACAGGGGGCGTCTATGGCTACACCTTC; CDR3: CASSLATGGVYGYTF
D: NA; J: TRBJ1-1; size: NA; V: TRBV6-1; DNA: TGTGCCAGCAGTGTCAGCGAAACTGAAGCTTTCTTT; CDR3: CASSVSETEAFF
D: NA; J: TRBJ1-1; size: NA; V: TRBV4-2; DNA: TGTGCCAGCAGCCAAGGGCGGGAAGCTTTCTTT; CDR3: CASSQGREAFF
D: TRBD1; J: TRBJ2-7; size: few; V: TRBV9; DNA: TGTGCCAGCAGCGGTCAGGGACAGAGCTACGAGCAGTACTTC; CDR3: CASSGQGQSYEQYF
D: NA; J: TRBJ1-2; size: NA; V: TRBV28; DNA: TGTGCCAGCAGTTTTGGTCGGTCGGATGGCTACACCTTC; CDR3: CASSFGRSDGYTF
D: NA; J: TRBJ2-3; size: once; V: TRBV7-2; DNA: TGTGCCAGCAGCCCAGGGTGGACTAGCACAGATACGCAGTATTTT; CDR3: CASSPGWTSTDTQYF
D: NA; J: TRBJ2-7; size: NA; V: TRBV6-5; DNA: TGTGCCAGCAGTTACTCCGGCGGATTAAACGAGCAGTACTTC; CDR3: CASSYSGGLNEQYF
D: NA; J: TRBJ2-3; size: once; V: TRBV29-1; DNA: TGCAGCGTTGAATTGGATGAGGTTTCAGATACGCAGTATTTT; CDR3: CSVELDEVSDTQYF
D: TRBD1; J: TRBJ1-2; size: NA; V: TRBV27; DNA: TGTGCCAGCAGTTTTGGGACAGGGCTTTATGGCTACACCTTC; CDR3: CASSFGTGLYGYTF
D: TRBD2; J: TRBJ2-1; size: NA; V: TRBV12-5; DNA: TGTGCTAGTGGTTTGGTACCCAGCGGGGGGCTCAATGAGCAGTTCTTC; CDR3: CASGLVPSGGLNEQFF
D: TRBD2; J: TRBJ2-5; size: NA; V: TRBV7-8; DNA: TGTGCCAGCAGCCCCGGACTAGCGGGGCAGTATGAGACCCAGTACTTC; CDR3: CASSPGLAGQYETQYF
D: NA; J: TRBJ2-1; size: NA; V: TRBV28; DNA: TGTGCCAGCACCCAAGCCTCCGCCTACAATGAGCAGTTCTTC; CDR3: CASTQASAYNEQFF
D: TRBD2; J: TRBJ2-1; size: NA; V: TRBV7-9; DNA: TGTGCCAGCAGCGCCAACGACCCGGGACTAGGTAGGGACAATGAGCAGTTCTTC; CDR3: CASSANDPGLGRDNEQFF
D: NA; J: TRBJ2-1; size: NA; V: TRBV5-4; DNA: TGTGCCAGCAGCCCGGCCGCCGGGGGCCCAGCGGGCAGTGAGCAGTTCTTC; CDR3: CASSPAAGGPAGSEQFF
D: NA; J: TRBJ2-6; size: NA; V: TRBV7-9; DNA: TGTGCCAGCAGCTTACCTCCTGGGCCCTCTGGGGCCAACGTCCTGACTTTC; CDR3: CASSLPPGPSGANVLTF
D: NA; J: TRBJ1-5; size: NA; V: TRBV4-1; DNA: TGCGCCAGCAGCCAAGATAGAGGTCAGCCCCAGCATTTT; CDR3: CASSQDRGQPQHF
D: NA; J: TRBJ1-6; size: NA; V: TRBV19; DNA: TGTGCCAGTAGTAAGGCAGTCAATTCACCCCTCCACTTT; CDR3: CASSKAVNSPLHF
D: TRBD2; J: TRBJ2-7; size: once; V: TRBV27; DNA: TGTGCCAGCAGTGCCCTCCCTCTGGGAGGGAGCTCCTACGAGCAGTACTTC; CDR3: CASSALPLGGSSYEQYF
D: NA; J: TRBJ1-4; size: few; V: TRBV4-3; DNA: TGCGCCAGCCGGGACATCCACGAAAAACTGTTTTTT; CDR3: CASRDIHEKLFF
D: TRBD2; J: TRBJ2-7; size: NA; V: TRBV28; DNA: TGTGCCAGCAGTCTGGGACTAGCGGACTCCTACGAGCAGTACTTC; CDR3: CASSLGLADSYEQYF
D: TRBD2; J: TRBJ2-1; size: NA; V: TRBV4-1; DNA: TGCGCCAGCAGCCCCGAGGCGGGGGGTGGATTCTCCGGCGGTATCCACAATGAGCAGTTCTTC; CDR3: CASSPEAGGGFSGGIHNEQFF
D: NA; J: TRBJ2-7; size: NA; V: TRBV12-1; DNA: TGTGCCAGCCTTCGGGCTAAGAAACGGTACTTC; CDR3: CASLRAKKRYF
D: NA; J: TRBJ2-1; size: few; V: TRBV7-3; DNA: TGTGCCAGCAGCTTTGGCGGGACCTACAATGAGCAGTTCTTC; CDR3: CASSFGGTYNEQFF
D: NA; J: TRBJ2-5; size: NA; V: TRBV10-3; DNA: TGTGCCATCAGTGAAAGGCAGCAAGAGACCCAGTACTTC; CDR3: CAISERQQETQYF
D: NA; J: TRBJ2-1; size: NA; V: TRBV7-2; DNA: TGTGCCAGCAGCCAACTCCGATACAATGAGCAGTTCTTC; CDR3: CASSQLRYNEQFF
D: NA; J: TRBJ2-2; size: NA; V: TRBV10-3; DNA: TGTGCCATCAGTGACGGACAGTCGAACACCGGGGAGCTGTTTTTT; CDR3: CAISDGQSNTGELFF
D: NA; J: TRBJ2-3; size: once; V: TRBV5-4; DNA: TGTGCCAGCGGGACGGAGGGCCTTAATACGCAGTATTTT; CDR3: CASGTEGLNTQYF
D: TRBD2; J: TRBJ2-1; size: NA; V: TRBV2; DNA: TGTGCCAGCAGTGTAAGGGGACTAGCGGTAGACAATGAGCAGTTCTTC; CDR3: CASSVRGLAVDNEQFF